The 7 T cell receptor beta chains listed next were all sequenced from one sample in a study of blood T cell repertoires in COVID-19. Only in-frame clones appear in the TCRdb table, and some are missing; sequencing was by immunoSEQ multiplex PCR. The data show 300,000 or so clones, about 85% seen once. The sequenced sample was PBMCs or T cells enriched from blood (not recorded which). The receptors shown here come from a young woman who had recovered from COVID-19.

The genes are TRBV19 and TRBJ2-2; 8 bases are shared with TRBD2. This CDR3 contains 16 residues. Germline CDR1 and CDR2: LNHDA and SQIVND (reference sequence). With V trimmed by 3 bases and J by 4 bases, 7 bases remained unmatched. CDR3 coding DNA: TGTGCCAGTAGTATCTTCGGGGGGGCCGGCACCGGGGAGCTGTTTTTT. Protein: CASSIFGGAGTGELFF.

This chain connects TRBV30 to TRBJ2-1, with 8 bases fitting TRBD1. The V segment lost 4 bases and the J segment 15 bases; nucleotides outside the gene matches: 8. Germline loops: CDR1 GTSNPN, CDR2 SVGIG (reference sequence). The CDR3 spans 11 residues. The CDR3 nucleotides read TGTGCCTGGAATCCCGGGACAGGACGGTTCTTC. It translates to CAWNPGTGRFF.

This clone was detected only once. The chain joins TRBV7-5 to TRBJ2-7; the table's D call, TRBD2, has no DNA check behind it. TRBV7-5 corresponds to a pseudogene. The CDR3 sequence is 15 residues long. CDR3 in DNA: TGTGCCAGAAGCTTAGGCGACGACGGGGGCTACGAGCAGTACTTC. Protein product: CARSLGDDGGYEQYF.

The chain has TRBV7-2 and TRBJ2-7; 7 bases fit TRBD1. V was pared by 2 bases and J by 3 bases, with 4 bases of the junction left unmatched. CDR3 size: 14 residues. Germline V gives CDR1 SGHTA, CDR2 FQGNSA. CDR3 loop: CASSLLPGGYEQYF. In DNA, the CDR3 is TGTGCCAGCAGCTTACTGCCAGGGGGCTACGAGCAGTACTTC.

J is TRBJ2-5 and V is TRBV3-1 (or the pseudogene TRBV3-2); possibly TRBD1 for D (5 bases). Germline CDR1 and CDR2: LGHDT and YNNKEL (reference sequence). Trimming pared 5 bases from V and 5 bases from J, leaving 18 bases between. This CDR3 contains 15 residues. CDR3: CASSSGSLDEETQYF. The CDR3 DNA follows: TGTGCCAGCAGCTCAGGGTCGCTTGACGAGGAGACCCAGTACTTC.

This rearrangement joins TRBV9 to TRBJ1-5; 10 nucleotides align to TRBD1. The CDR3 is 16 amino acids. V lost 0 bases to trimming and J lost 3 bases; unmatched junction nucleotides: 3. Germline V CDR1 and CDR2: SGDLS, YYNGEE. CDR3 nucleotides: TGTGCCAGCAGCGTAGGGGACAGGGGATTCAATCAGCCCCAGCATTTT. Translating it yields CASSVGDRGFNQPQHF.

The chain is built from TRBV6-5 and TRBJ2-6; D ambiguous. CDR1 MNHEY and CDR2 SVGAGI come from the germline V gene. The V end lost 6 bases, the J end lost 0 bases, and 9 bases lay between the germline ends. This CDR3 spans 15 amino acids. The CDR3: CASRRENSGANVLTF. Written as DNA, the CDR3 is TGTGCCAGCAGACGCGAGAACTCTGGGGCCAACGTCCTGACTTTC.